Listed below are T cell receptor beta chains from one sample, sequenced in a study of blood T cell repertoires in COVID-19. The data were produced by immunoSEQ multiplex PCR, yet TCRdb's version contains in-frame clones alone and is incomplete. This sample yields about 250,000 clones, of which about 80% are seen a single time; 4% to 5.5% belongs to the top ten. Specimen: peripheral blood. The receptor set was obtained from a man in his forties or fifties with active or convalescent COVID-19. Both conserved end residues are part of each CDR3. A D gene is named only where the DNA matches it firmly. The size of a clone is reported for some rows only, either as once, few or many, or as a class for expanded clones.

V gene	J gene	D gene	CDR3 length	clone size	CDR3 DNA	CDR3 protein
TRBV5-1	TRBJ2-5	NA	14	NA	TGCGCCAGCAGCTTGGCCGGGGGACAAGAGACCCAGTACTTC	CASSLAGGQETQYF
TRBV19	TRBJ1-5	NA	16	NA	TGTGCCAGTAGTATAGACCCCGCGGGGGGCCCTCAGCCCCAGCATTTT	CASSIDPAGGPQPQHF
TRBV5-4	TRBJ1-1	TRBD1	14	NA	TGTGCCAGCAGCCCAAGACAGGGAGACACTGAAGCTTTCTTT	CASSPRQGDTEAFF
TRBV13	TRBJ2-1	NA	15	NA	TGTGCCAGCAGCTTACTACGGGGGGCCTGGAATGAGCAGTTCTTC	CASSLLRGAWNEQFF
TRBV3-1/TRBV3-2	TRBJ2-1	TRBD1	15	NA	TGTGCCAGCAGCCGCGGGGGACAGGGGGCGAATGAGCAGTTCTTC	CASSRGGQGANEQFF
TRBV23-1	TRBJ1-5	NA	12	NA	TGCGCCAGCCCCTGGCAGAATCAGCCCCAGCATTTT	CASPWQNQPQHF
TRBV4-1	TRBJ2-2	TRBD1	17	NA	TGCGCCAGCAGCCGAGACCCGGGACAGGGGGCAACCGGGGAGCTGTTTTTT	CASSRDPGQGATGELFF
TRBV15	TRBJ2-7	NA	15	few	TGTGCCACCAGCAGAGATTGGCGGGTCGCCTACGAGCAGTACTTC	CATSRDWRVAYEQYF
TRBV2	TRBJ1-5	NA	14	NA	TGTGCCAGCAGGACCAGTGGGGCACGCCAGCCCCAGCATTTT	CASRTSGARQPQHF
TRBV9	TRBJ1-1	NA	14	few	TGTGCCAGCAGCGGGGGGACTTCGAACACTGAAGCTTTCTTT	CASSGGTSNTEAFF
TRBV28	TRBJ1-2	NA	14	few	TGTGCCAGCAGTTTAGGGCCGCAGGGCACGGGCTACACCTTC	CASSLGPQGTGYTF
TRBV7-2	TRBJ2-3	TRBD2	16	NA	TGTGCCAGCAGCAAGTTTGTCGCGGGGGTCACAGATACGCAGTATTTT	CASSKFVAGVTDTQYF
TRBV2	TRBJ1-1	TRBD1	14	NA	TGTGCCAGCATCCCGGGACAGGGGAACACTGAAGCTTTCTTT	CASIPGQGNTEAFF
TRBV11-2	TRBJ2-7	NA	13	NA	TGTGCCAGCAGCTTAGAAAGGGGCGCCGAGCAGTACTTC	CASSLERGAEQYF
TRBV27	TRBJ2-7	TRBD1	15	NA	TGTGCCAGCAGTAAAGGACAGGGGCTCTCCTACGAGCAGTACTTC	CASSKGQGLSYEQYF
TRBV7-8	TRBJ1-4	NA	15	NA	TGTGCCAGCAGCATAAGACAAGCGAGAGGGGAAAAACTGTTTTTT	CASSIRQARGEKLFF
TRBV11-3	TRBJ1-1	NA	13	NA	TGTGCCAGCAGCCAGGAGGTTACGACTGAAGCTTTCTTT	CASSQEVTTEAFF
TRBV11-2	TRBJ2-7	NA	12	NA	TGTGCCAGCAGGACGGGGTCCTACGAGCAGTACTTC	CASRTGSYEQYF
TRBV3-1/TRBV3-2	TRBJ1-6	NA	12	NA	TGTGCCAGCAGCACACCTAATTCACCCCTCCACTTT	CASSTPNSPLHF
TRBV14	TRBJ1-1	NA	12	NA	TGTGCCAGCAGCCAAGAGAGAGGAAGCGCTTTCTTT	CASSQERGSAFF
TRBV7-3	TRBJ2-5	TRBD2	15	NA	TGTGCCAGCAGCGCTGGGACTAGAGGTCCGGAGACCCAGTACTTC	CASSAGTRGPETQYF
TRBV12-5	TRBJ2-4	TRBD1	18	NA	TGTGCTAGTGGTTCCCGTCTCCGGGACAGGGGGCCGAAAAACATTCAGTACTTC	CASGSRLRDRGPKNIQYF
TRBV6-1	TRBJ2-7	TRBD2	15	NA	TGTGCCAGCAGTGAAGCTGGCGGGGGATACTACGAGCAGTACTTC	CASSEAGGGYYEQYF
TRBV7-6	TRBJ2-7	TRBD1	17	NA	TGTGCCAGCAGCTTAGGACAGGACAGGGTGGGCTTGTTGGGGCAGTACTTC	CASSLGQDRVGLLGQYF